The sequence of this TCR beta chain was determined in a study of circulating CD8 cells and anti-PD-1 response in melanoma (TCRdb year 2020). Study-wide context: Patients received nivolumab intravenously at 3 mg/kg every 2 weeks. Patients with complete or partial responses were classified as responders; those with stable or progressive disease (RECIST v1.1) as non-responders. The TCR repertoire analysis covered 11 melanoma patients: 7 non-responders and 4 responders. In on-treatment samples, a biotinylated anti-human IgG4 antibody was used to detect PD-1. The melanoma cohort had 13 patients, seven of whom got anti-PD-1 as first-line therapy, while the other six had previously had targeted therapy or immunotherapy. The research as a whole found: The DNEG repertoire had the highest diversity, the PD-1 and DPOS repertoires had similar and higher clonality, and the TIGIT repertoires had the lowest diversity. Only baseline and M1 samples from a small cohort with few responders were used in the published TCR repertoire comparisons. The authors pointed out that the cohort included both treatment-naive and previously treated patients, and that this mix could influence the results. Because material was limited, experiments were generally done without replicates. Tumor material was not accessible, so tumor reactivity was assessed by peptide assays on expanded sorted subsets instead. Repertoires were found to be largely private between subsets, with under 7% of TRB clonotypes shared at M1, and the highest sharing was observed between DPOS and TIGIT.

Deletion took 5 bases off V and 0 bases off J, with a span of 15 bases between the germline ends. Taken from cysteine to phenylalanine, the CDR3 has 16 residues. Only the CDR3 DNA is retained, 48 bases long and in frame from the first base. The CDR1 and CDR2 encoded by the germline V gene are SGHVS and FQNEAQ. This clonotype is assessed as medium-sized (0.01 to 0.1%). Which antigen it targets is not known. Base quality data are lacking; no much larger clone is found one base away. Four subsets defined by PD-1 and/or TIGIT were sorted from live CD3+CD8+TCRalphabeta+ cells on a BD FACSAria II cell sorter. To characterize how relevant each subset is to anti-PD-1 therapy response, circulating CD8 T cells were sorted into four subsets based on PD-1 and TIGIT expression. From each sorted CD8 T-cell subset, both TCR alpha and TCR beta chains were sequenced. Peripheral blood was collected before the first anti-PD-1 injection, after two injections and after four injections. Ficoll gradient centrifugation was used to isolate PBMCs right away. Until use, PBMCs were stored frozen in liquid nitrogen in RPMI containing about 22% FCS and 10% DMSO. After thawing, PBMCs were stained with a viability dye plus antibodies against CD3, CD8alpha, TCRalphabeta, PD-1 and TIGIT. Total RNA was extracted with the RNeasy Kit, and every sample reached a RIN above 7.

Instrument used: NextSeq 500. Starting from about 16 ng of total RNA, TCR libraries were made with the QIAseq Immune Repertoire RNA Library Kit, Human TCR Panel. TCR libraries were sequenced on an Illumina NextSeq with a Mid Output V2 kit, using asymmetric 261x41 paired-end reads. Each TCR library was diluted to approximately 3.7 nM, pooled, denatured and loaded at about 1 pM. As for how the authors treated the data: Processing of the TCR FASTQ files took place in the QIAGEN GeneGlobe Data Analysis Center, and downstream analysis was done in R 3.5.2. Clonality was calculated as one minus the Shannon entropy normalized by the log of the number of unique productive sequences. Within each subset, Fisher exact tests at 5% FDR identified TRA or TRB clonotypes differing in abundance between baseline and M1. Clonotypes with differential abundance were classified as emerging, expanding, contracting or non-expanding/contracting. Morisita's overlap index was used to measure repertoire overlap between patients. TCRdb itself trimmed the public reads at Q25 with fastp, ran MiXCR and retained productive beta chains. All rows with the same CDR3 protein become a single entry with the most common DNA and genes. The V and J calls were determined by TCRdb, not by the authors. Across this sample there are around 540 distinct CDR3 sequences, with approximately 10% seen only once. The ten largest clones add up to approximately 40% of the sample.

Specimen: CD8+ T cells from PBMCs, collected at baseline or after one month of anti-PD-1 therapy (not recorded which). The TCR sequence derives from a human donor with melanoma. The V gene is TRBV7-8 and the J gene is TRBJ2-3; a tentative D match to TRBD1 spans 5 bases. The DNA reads TGTGCCAGCAGCCCGCTGGACACAACTAGCACAGATACGCAGTATTTT. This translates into CASSPLDTTSTDTQYF.